This paragraph covers one T cell receptor beta chain sequence. This record belongs to a study of OX40 agonist ivuxolimab in advanced cancers. Germline values: CDR1 SGHTA, CDR2 FQGTGA. The CDR3 length is 12 residues. Trimming pared 1 base from V and 7 bases from J, leaving 5 bases between. TCRdb's table, derived via immunoSEQ multiplex PCR, lists solely in-frame clones and lacks some. The sample includes 15,000 to 20,000 clones, approximately 70% seen only once; the top ten take 16%. The chain joins TRBV7-3 to TRBJ2-1, with D unresolved. The source is an adult with an advanced solid tumor such as melanoma, head and neck, liver or kidney cancer. The specimen was CD4+ or CD8+ T cells sorted from blood, collected in a trial of the OX40 agonist ivuxolimab. The CDR3 DNA reads as TGTGCCAGCAGCTTAAAAGGGAATGAGCAGTTCTTC. Encoded protein: CASSLKGNEQFF.